Described below is a single T cell receptor (beta chain) sequence and its context. This specimen belongs to a study of blood T cell repertoires in COVID-19. For the study at large: The United States, Italy and Spain supplied acute and convalescent COVID-19 samples. Sample material is recorded as cDNA or gDNA derived from T cells, B-cell-depleted T cells, or PBMCs.

As originally analysed: Estimates of nucleated cell counts were drawn from the amplification of reference gene primers. Assay used: immunoSEQ multiplex PCR; TCRdb lists only in-frame clones, some missing. The V and J calls and the clone size are those of that table, but D and trimming were determined from the DNA. The sample yields about 170,000 clones, approximately 83% seen once. CDR1 and CDR2 from the germline V gene are SGHTA and FQGNSA. The CDR3 has 16 residues. Deletions cut 1 base from V and 7 bases from J, with 14 bases between. Specimen: peripheral blood. The chain recombines TRBV7-2 with TRBJ1-6, with a tentative D call TRBD1 (6 bases). The sequence was obtained from a human donor with acute or convalescent COVID-19. The donor label of this sample is uncertain. The CDR3 DNA reads as TGTGCCAGCAGCTTAGGCGGACAGAAGATCAATTCACCCCTCCACTTT. It codes for CASSLGGQKINSPLHF.